This T cell receptor beta chain was captured in a study of shared clonotypes between healthy human individuals. The V and J ends lost 3 bases and 1 base, in that order; junction bases with no gene match: 9. The CDR3 length is 16 residues. The germline V gene has CDR1 SGHDT and CDR2 YYEEEE. Genomic DNA came from 100 million or so PBMCs in unsorted samples. The sequencing of unsorted PBMC DNA took place on ten immunoSEQ deep assay plates. The repertoire was sequenced with immunoSEQ multiplex PCR; TCRdb's copy has only in-frame clones and lacks some. The repertoire holds around 500,000 clones, with 65% to 85% as singletons.

This TCR was recovered from a woman aged 40 to 55 in good health. Some clones in this sample may be carry-over from other donors' samples. The genes are TRBV5-6 and TRBJ2-5, with 7 bases fitting TRBD1. Sample: PBMCs. The CDR3 loop is CASSSMSHRGQETQYF. The CDR3 DNA is TGTGCCAGCAGCTCCATGTCCCACAGGGGCCAAGAGACCCAGTACTTC.